This T cell receptor (beta chain) was documented in a study of T cells after yellow fever vaccination. V was shortened by 9 bases and J by 1 base, with 12 bases between the two germline ends. There are 13 residues in the CDR3. The germline CDR1 and CDR2 sequences are SNHLY and FYNNEI. Each CDR3 protein gets one entry after TCRdb re-called the 5' RACE reads with MiXCR. The table includes 400,000 to 450,000 distinct CDR3 sequences, under 20% detected once. Study-wide results and limits: Repertoires obtained by FACS sorting could include abundant clonotypes that entered as contaminants from the bulk population. Detected again after the booster were most primary-vaccination clones, at roughly 95% CD4 and roughly 88% CD8.

About this clonotype: What it recognizes is unknown.

The source material was PBMCs, sampled before the yellow fever booster vaccination. V is TRBV2 and J is TRBJ1-1; D unresolved. This TCR was recovered from a man younger than 35 who received the YFV17D yellow fever vaccine. CDR3 nucleotide sequence: TGTGCCAGGGGTGGAGGATCGAACACTGAAGCTTTCTTT. Residues: CARGGGSNTEAFF.